The sequence of this T cell receptor (beta chain) was determined in a study of T cell repertoires in cytomegalovirus infection. Germline V lookup: CDR1 WSHSY, CDR2 SAAADI. Unmatched junction bases numbered 10, after V lost 5 bases and J lost 9 bases. This CDR3 spans 16 amino acids. Study-level findings and limits: Ex vivo responses were dominated by HLA-C-restricted CMV-specific TCR beta clonotypes.

This clonotype was recorded many times. Its antigen is not identified. Each CDR3 protein is one row after TCRdb ran MiXCR on the reads. The sample lists some 450,000 distinct CDR3 sequences; roughly a third were seen once. The chain employs TRBV10-2 and TRBJ2-1; 13 nucleotides match TRBD2. Input material: PBMCs. This sequence originates from a human donor in good health (CMV status not recorded). Some clones in this sample may be carry-over from other donors' samples. CDR3 in amino acids: CASSLLLAGGQVEQFF. DNA of the CDR3: TGCGCCAGCAGTCTCCTACTAGCGGGGGGGCAGGTTGAGCAGTTCTTC.